The T cell receptor beta chain under discussion was sequenced for a study of cytomegalovirus exposure and HLA in healthy donors. Study-level results: Sequencing depth across donors, presence/absence analyses assumed, was roughly uniform.

PCR used 60 Vbeta primers and 13 Jbeta primers. Method: immunoSEQ multiplex PCR; TCRdb's copy keeps in-frame clones and lacks some. The sample shows about 82,000 clones, around 77% of them seen only once. Trimming took off 4 bases at V and 7 bases at J, with 9 bases between the two ends. There are 12 residues in the CDR3. The V gene's germline CDR1 is KGHSH and CDR2 LQKENI. This clone was counted ten times or more. The antigen is unknown. The clonotype was recovered from a man aged 45-65 years in good health and CMV-seronegative. This chain connects TRBV18 to TRBJ2-3; D unresolved. Sequencing was carried out using PBMCs. CDR3 in DNA: TGTGCCAGCTCACGAGATTTAAATACGCAGTATTTT. Amino acids: CASSRDLNTQYF.